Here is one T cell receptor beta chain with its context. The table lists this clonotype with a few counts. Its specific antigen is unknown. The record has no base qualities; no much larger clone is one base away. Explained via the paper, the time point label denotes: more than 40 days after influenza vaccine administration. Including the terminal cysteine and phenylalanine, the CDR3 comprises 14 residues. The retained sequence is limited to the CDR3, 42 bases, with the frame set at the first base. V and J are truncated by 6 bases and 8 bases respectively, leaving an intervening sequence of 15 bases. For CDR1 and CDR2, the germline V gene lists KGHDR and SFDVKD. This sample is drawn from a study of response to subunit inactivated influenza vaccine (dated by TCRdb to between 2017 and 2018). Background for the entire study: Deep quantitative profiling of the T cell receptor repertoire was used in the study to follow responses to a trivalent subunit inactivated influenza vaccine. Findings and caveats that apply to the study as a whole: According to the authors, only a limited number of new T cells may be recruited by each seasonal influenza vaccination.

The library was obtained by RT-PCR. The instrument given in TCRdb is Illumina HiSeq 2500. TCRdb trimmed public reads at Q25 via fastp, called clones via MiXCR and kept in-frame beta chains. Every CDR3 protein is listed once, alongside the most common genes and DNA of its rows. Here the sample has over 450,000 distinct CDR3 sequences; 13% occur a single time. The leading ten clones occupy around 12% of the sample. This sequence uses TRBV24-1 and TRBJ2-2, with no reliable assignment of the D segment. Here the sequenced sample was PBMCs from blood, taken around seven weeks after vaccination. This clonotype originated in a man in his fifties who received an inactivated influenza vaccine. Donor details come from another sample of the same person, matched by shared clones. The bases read TGTGCCACCAGTCGAAGGGATTCCACTGGGGAGCTGTTTTTT. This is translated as CATSRRDSTGELFF.